This TCR beta chain was obtained from a study of cytomegalovirus exposure and HLA in healthy donors. V was shortened by 0 bases and J by 7 bases, with 15 bases between the two germline ends. Germline CDR1 and CDR2: SGHAT and FQNNGV. The CDR3 contains 15 residues. As for this clone: Its antigen remains unidentified.

Broader study findings: CMV serostatus was the only immune exposure information that was available. According to an earlier analysis, most TCR beta V segments yielded productive rearrangements about 87% or about 30% of the time.

The PCR made use of 60 Vbeta and 13 Jbeta primers. Clones were read by immunoSEQ multiplex PCR, and TCRdb kept only the in-frame ones, dropping some. Of fewer than 200,000 clones in the sample, approximately 76% are singletons; the top ten hold over 1.1%. This chain joins TRBV11-2 and TRBJ1-2; TRBD1 is a possible D gene (5 bases). The TCR originated in a man in his 60s in good health and CMV-seronegative. Material for sequencing was PBMCs. CDR3 amino acids: CASSLDSAREGGYTF. The CDR3, as DNA: TGTGCCAGCAGCTTAGATAGTGCCAGGGAGGGTGGCTACACCTTC. Based on the CDR3 plus reference TRBV11-2 and TRBJ1-2, the full variable domain is EAGVAQSPRYKIIEKRQSVAFWCNPISGHATLYWYQQILGQGPKLLIQFQNNGVVDDSQLPKDRFSAERLKGVDSTLKIQPAKLEDSAVYLCASSLDSAREGGYTFGSGTRLTVV.